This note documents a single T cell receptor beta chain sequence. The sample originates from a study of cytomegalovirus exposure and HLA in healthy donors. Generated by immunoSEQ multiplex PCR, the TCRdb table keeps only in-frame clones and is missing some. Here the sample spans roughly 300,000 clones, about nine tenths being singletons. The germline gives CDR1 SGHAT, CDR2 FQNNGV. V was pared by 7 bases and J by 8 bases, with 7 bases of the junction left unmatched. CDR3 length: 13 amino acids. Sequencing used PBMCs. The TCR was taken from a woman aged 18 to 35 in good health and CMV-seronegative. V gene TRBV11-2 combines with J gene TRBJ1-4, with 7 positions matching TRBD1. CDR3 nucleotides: TGTGCCAGCACCAAAGGGACAGTGGAAAAACTGTTTTTT. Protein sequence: CASTKGTVEKLFF. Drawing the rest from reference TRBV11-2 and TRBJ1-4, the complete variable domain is EAGVAQSPRYKIIEKRQSVAFWCNPISGHATLYWYQQILGQGPKLLIQFQNNGVVDDSQLPKDRFSAERLKGVDSTLKIQPAKLEDSAVYLCASTKGTVEKLFFGSGTQLSVL.